Described below is a single T cell receptor beta chain sequence and its context. Profiling relied on immunoSEQ multiplex PCR, and the TCRdb table lists in-frame clones only, not all of them. Of around 120,000 clones in the sample, about 90% were seen once. The source of the sample is a study of blood T cell repertoires in COVID-19. The V gene's germline CDR1 is SNHLY and CDR2 FYNNEI. The V and J ends lost 4 bases and 1 base respectively, with 17 bases between them. The CDR3 loop spans 17 amino acids. This receptor was taken from a woman aged 55-75 years with COVID-19, enrolled during active disease. Sequencing used peripheral blood. The chain couples TRBV2 to TRBJ1-3, with a possible D match to TRBD1 (6 bases). CDR3: CASSVLSGTSSGNTIYF. The CDR3 region has the DNA TGTGCCAGCAGTGTCTTGTCCGGGACAAGTTCTGGAAACACCATATATTTT.